This T cell receptor (beta chain) appears in the sequencing data of a study of shared clonotypes between healthy human individuals. Overall study: Plates per donor: three CD4 naive, three CD4 memory, two CD8 naive, one CD8 memory.

A deep-level run was used for the assay. When replicate PCRs were run on sorted subsets, they used approximately 210 ng DNA, some 33,000 T cell genomes. Using immunoSEQ multiplex PCR, the repertoire was profiled, and TCRdb retains in-frame clones only, with some absent. The data hold around 2,000,000 clones, with about 92% observed a single time. From germline, CDR1 is SGHAT and CDR2 FQNNGV. This CDR3 spans 14 amino acids. Trimming took 0 bases from V and 7 from J, leaving 13 bases between them. Only CD45RO-negative cells positively selected for CCR7 counted as naive CD8 cells, so terminally differentiated effector memory CD45RA+ cells were excluded. Each of the donors was a healthy adult who was HIV-negative and had not had a recent acute infection or vaccination.

The source material was naive CD8+ T cells from PBMCs. The chain has TRBV11-2 and TRBJ2-7, with D unclear. The TCR comes from a man between 18 and 35 years old in good health. Some clones in this sample may be carry-over from other donors' samples. The CDR3 nucleotides read TGTGCCAGCAGCTTAGATGAGGCACTACGGGAGCAGTACTTC. Protein product: CASSLDEALREQYF.